Following are 2 T cell receptor beta chains from one sample sequenced in a study of blood T cell repertoires in COVID-19. Measured with immunoSEQ multiplex PCR; TCRdb has only the in-frame clones, and not every one. This table holds over 95,000 clones, 81% found once. Sequenced input: peripheral blood. All receptors derive from a human donor in a cohort sampled during active COVID-19.

V gene TRBV2 combines with J gene TRBJ2-1; 9 nucleotides align to TRBD2. Germline trimming cut 6 bases from V and 15 bases from J; bases unmatched to any gene: 12. Germline V gene lookup returns CDR1 SNHLY and CDR2 FYNNEI. This CDR3 comprises 13 residues. The CDR3 DNA follows: TGTGCCAGCAGGGAGAGTTGGACTAGCGTGCCGTTCTTC. It is translated as CASRESWTSVPFF.

The CDR3 reads CAFGYKLGQYF. In DNA form, the CDR3 reads TGTGCCTTTGGATATAAACTAGGGCAGTACTTC. This sequence joins TRBV30 and TRBJ2-7, with TRBD2 as a possible D gene (5 bases). Germline V gene lookup returns CDR1 GTSNPN and CDR2 SVGIG (reference sequence). CDR3 length equals 11 residues. Between the trimmed V and J ends, which lost 7 bases and 9 bases, there was a span of 16 bases.